Shown below are 8 T cell receptor beta chains from a single sample sequenced in a study of blood T cell repertoires in COVID-19. Generated by immunoSEQ multiplex PCR, the TCRdb table keeps only in-frame clones and is missing some. The sample has about 280,000 clones; around four fifths are singletons. The sequenced sample was peripheral blood. The receptors were gathered from a woman aged 45-65 years who had recovered from COVID-19.

V gene TRBV18 combines with J gene TRBJ1-5; tentative D call: TRBD1 (5 bases). Per the germline V gene, CDR1 is KGHSH and CDR2 is LQKENI. This CDR3 spans 16 amino acids. Trimming left V 0 bases short and J 2 bases short, with 11 bases between. The CDR3: CASSPPGVGGNQPQHF. The DNA for the CDR3 is TGTGCCAGCTCACCACCGGGCGTAGGGGGCAATCAGCCCCAGCATTTT.

This clone was counted a few times. The V call is TRBV5-4, the J call TRBJ2-5; tentative D call: TRBD2 (5 bases). With 1 base removed from V and 4 bases from J, the gap between germline ends came to 8 bases. Germline V CDR1 and CDR2: SGHNT, YYREEE (reference sequence). CDR3 size: 13 residues. Here the CDR3 DNA reads TGTGCCAGCAGCTTGTTTCGGGGAGAGACCCAGTACTTC. Translation gives CASSLFRGETQYF.

V and J are TRBV27 and TRBJ1-4; D is uncertain. Trimming pared 0 bases from V and 3 bases from J, leaving 8 bases between. This CDR3 region has 15 residues. Germline lookup yields CDR1 MNHEY and CDR2 SMNVEV (reference sequence). The CDR3 nucleotides read TGTGCCAGCAGTTTATCCGGGGTGTCTAATGAAAAACTGTTTTTT. It codes for CASSLSGVSNEKLFF.

The genes are TRBV28 and TRBJ1-5; 9 bases are shared with TRBD1. The CDR3 contains 14 residues. V trimming: 5 bases; J trimming: 6 bases; junction bases outside the gene matches: 5. The germline V gene encodes CDR1 MDHEN and CDR2 SYDVKM. The CDR3 is CASSEDRGSQPQHF. In DNA form, the CDR3 reads TGTGCCAGCAGTGAGGACAGGGGATCTCAGCCCCAGCATTTT. Filled out from reference TRBV28 and TRBJ1-5, the complete variable domain reads DVKVTQSSRYLVKRTGEKVFLECVQDMDHENMFWYRQDPGLGLRLIYFSYDVKMKEKGDIPEGYSVSREKKERFSLILESASTNQTSMYLCASSEDRGSQPQHFGDGTRLSIL.

This chain's CDR3 is CASRVVTGGGTEAFF. The CDR3 DNA sequence: TGTGCCAGCAGAGTCGTTACAGGGGGCGGGACTGAAGCTTTCTTT. V gene TRBV9 combines with J gene TRBJ1-1; 9 bases are a match to TRBD1. Germline V gene lookup returns CDR1 SGDLS and CDR2 YYNGEE. This CDR3 is 15 amino acids long. V trimming: 5 bases; J trimming: 5 bases; junction bases outside the gene matches: 10.

This chain connects TRBV5-1 to TRBJ2-7, with a weak D call TRBD1 (5 bases). V was shortened by 4 bases and J by 1 base, with 12 bases between the two germline ends. Looked up from germline, CDR1 is SGHRS and CDR2 is YFSETQ. The CDR3 has 14 amino acids. The CDR3 DNA follows: TGCGCCAGCAGCAATACAGGAGAATCCTACGAGCAGTACTTC. Its translation is CASSNTGESYEQYF.

V gene TRBV6-4 combines with J gene TRBJ1-5, with D tentatively TRBD1 (5 bases). The CDR3 is made up of 13 amino acids. V shed 2 bases and J shed 5 bases, with 7 bases lying between them. Germline assignment: CDR1 MRHNA and CDR2 SNTAGT. CDR3 region: CASSDGGDQPQHF. The CDR3 DNA reads as TGTGCCAGCAGTGACGGGGGGGATCAGCCCCAGCATTTT.

The genes are TRBV28 and TRBJ2-1; tentatively, D is TRBD1 (6 bases). Germline CDR1 is MDHEN and CDR2 is SYDVKM. Trimming left V 7 bases short and J 3 bases short, with 22 bases between. This CDR3 is built from 17 residues. The CDR3 DNA follows: TGTGCCAGCATACCACTGATGGGGGCCGGGAACTACAATGAGCAGTTCTTC. Protein product: CASIPLMGAGNYNEQFF.